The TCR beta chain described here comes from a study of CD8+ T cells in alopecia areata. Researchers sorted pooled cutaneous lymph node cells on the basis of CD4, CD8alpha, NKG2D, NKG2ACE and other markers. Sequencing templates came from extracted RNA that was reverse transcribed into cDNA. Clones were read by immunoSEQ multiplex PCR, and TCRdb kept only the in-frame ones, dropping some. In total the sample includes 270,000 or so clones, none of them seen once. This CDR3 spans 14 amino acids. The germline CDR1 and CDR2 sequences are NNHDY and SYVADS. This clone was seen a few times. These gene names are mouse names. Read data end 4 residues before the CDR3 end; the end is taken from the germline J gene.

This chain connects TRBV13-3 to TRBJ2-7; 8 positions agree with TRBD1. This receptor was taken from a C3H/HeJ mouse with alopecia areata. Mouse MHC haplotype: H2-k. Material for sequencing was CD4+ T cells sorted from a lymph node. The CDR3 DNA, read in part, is TGTGCCAGCAGTGATGCCAGGGGGCGGAAT. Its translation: CASSDARGRN. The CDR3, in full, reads CASSDARGRNEQYF.